A single sample gave rise to the 28 T cell receptor beta chains below, sequenced in a study of cytomegalovirus exposure and HLA in healthy donors. The PCR made use of 60 Vbeta and 13 Jbeta primers. Sequencing was performed with immunoSEQ multiplex PCR; in TCRdb, only in-frame clones are kept and a portion is missing. Of about 50,000 clones in the sample, roughly 80% were seen once. Sequencing input: PBMCs. The source is a man aged 25 to 45 in good health and CMV-seronegative.

V is TRBV5-5 and J is TRBJ2-1, with TRBD1 as a possible D gene (6 bases). V was pared by 5 bases and J by 7 bases, with 13 bases between. The CDR3 spans 13 residues. The germline CDR1 and CDR2 sequences are SGHKS and YYEKEE (reference sequence). CDR3 region: CASRQFGQNEQFF. CDR3 nucleotide sequence: TGTGCCAGCAGACAATTCGGACAGAATGAGCAGTTCTTC.

V and J are TRBV6-5 and TRBJ2-5; a possible D gene is TRBD2 (5 bases). The better agreement between TRBJ2-7 and the DNA end casts doubt on the J call. This CDR3 spans 16 amino acids. From germline, CDR1 is MNHEY and CDR2 SVGAGI. The CDR3 bases are TGTGCCAGCAGTTACTCGTCCGCGGGCATACTCTACGAGCAGTACTTC. Translating gives CASSYSSAGILYEQYF.

This chain links TRBV28 with TRBJ1-6, with D perhaps matching TRBD1 (6 bases). CDR3 length: 14 amino acids. Germline CDR1 and CDR2: MDHEN and SYDVKM. V was clipped by 3 bases and J by 10 bases, with 13 bases between them. CDR3 protein: CASSFHRVRSPLHF. The CDR3 bases are TGTGCCAGCAGTTTCCACAGGGTAAGATCACCCCTCCACTTT.

This clone has just a few counts. V is TRBV7-9 and J is TRBJ1-1; 7 nucleotides agree with TRBD1. The CDR3 spans 15 residues. V lost 4 bases, J lost 5 bases, and 10 bases stayed unmatched. Germline assignment: CDR1 SEHNR and CDR2 FQNEAQ (reference sequence). CDR3: CASSSPDRVGTEAFF. For the CDR3, the DNA is TGTGCCAGCAGCTCACCCGACAGGGTAGGAACTGAAGCTTTCTTT. The whole variable domain, filled in from reference TRBV7-9 and TRBJ1-1, reads DTGVSQNPRHKITKRGQNVTFRCDPISEHNRLYWYRQTLGQGPEFLTYFQNEAQLEKSRLLSDRFSAERPKGSFSTLEIQRTEQGDSAMYLCASSSPDRVGTEAFFGQGTRLTVV.

The chain combines TRBV29-1 with TRBJ1-2; D is perhaps TRBD1 (5 bases). Deletions cut 3 bases from V and 2 bases from J, with 13 bases between. The CDR3 runs to 14 residues. CDR1 and CDR2 from the germline V gene are SQVTM and ANQGSEA. CDR3 nucleotide sequence: TGCAGCGTTGAGGGGGGTTTCCCCAACTATGGCTACACCTTC. Translating gives CSVEGGFPNYGYTF. Full variable domain (missing parts from reference TRBV29-1 and TRBJ1-2): SAVISQKPSRDICQRGTSLTIQCQVDSQVTMMFWYRQQPGQSLTLIATANQGSEATYESGFVIDKFPISRPNLTFSTLTVSNMSPEDSSIYLCSVEGGFPNYGYTFGSGTRLTVV.

The chain couples TRBV30 to TRBJ1-2; D is undetermined. The germline V gene encodes CDR1 GTSNPN and CDR2 SVGIG (reference sequence). CDR3 length equals 15 residues. V was clipped by 4 bases and J by 1 base, with 16 bases between them. CDR3 DNA sequence: TGTGCCTGGACCCACGGACGGGGTTATAACTATGGCTACACCTTC. Amino acid sequence: CAWTHGRGYNYGYTF.

This CDR3 is CASSDEASTSTDTQYF. Here the CDR3 DNA reads TGTGCCAGCAGTGACGAGGCTAGCACTAGCACAGATACGCAGTATTTT. The J gene is TRBJ2-3, the V gene TRBV6-4, with D tentatively TRBD2 (5 bases). Trimming cost V 2 bases and J 0 bases, with 12 bases left between them. The CDR3 has 16 residues. Germline CDR1 and CDR2: MRHNA and SNTAGT.

J is TRBJ2-5 and V is TRBV19; possible D gene TRBD2, 5 bases. V lost 6 bases, J lost 2 bases, and 13 bases lay in between. There are 14 residues in the CDR3. Germline CDR1 reads LNHDA; CDR2 reads SQIVND (reference sequence). The CDR3 loop reads CASRGRTLQETQYF. Here the CDR3 DNA reads TGTGCCAGTAGGGGTCGGACTTTACAAGAGACCCAGTACTTC.

The chain combines TRBV29-1 with TRBJ1-2, with 8 bases matching TRBD1. Germline CDR1 and CDR2: SQVTM and ANQGSEA. The CDR3 sequence is 14 residues long. The V gene end was trimmed by 6 bases and the J gene end by 2 bases; junction bases not matched to a gene: 8. The CDR3 region has the DNA TGCAGCGTGCGACAGGGGTCAGCGAACTATGGCTACACCTTC. Its translation is CSVRQGSANYGYTF.

The chain has TRBV5-6 and TRBJ1-4, with 8 bases lining up with TRBD1. Germline assignment: CDR1 SGHDT and CDR2 YYEEEE. This CDR3 spans 16 amino acids. Unmatched junction bases numbered 11, after V lost 3 bases and J lost 7 bases. In DNA form, the CDR3 reads TGTGCCAGCAGCTCGCCCTCACAGGGGGGGGTTGAAAAACTGTTTTTT. Translated, it gives CASSSPSQGGVEKLFF.

This rearrangement joins TRBV28 to TRBJ1-2, with no clear D. Germline V CDR1 and CDR2: MDHEN, SYDVKM. The CDR3 loop spans 13 amino acids. V gave up 6 bases and J gave up 4 bases, with 12 bases separating them. CDR3: CASRPVGVYGYTF. The CDR3 bases are TGTGCCAGCAGGCCTGTTGGAGTCTATGGCTACACCTTC.

This clone was recorded only once. The chain uses TRBV5-4 and TRBJ1-6, with TRBD1 matching over 11 bases. V trimming: 4 bases; J trimming: 7 bases; junction bases outside the gene matches: 7. The CDR3 consists of 16 residues. Germline loops: CDR1 SGHNT, CDR2 YYREEE (reference sequence). CDR3 nucleotides: TGTGCCAGCAGCCCTAGGACAGGGGGCTCGAATTCACCCCTCCACTTT. Translated: CASSPRTGGSNSPLHF.

The chain is built from TRBV29-1 and TRBJ2-3, with 9 bases lining up with TRBD2. Germline lookup yields CDR1 SQVTM and CDR2 ANQGSEA. The V segment lost 5 bases and the J segment 8 bases; nucleotides outside the gene matches: 11. The CDR3 runs to 14 residues. Here the CDR3 reads CSVPGSGGHATQYF. CDR3 coding DNA: TGCAGCGTTCCGGGTAGCGGGGGCCATGCTACGCAGTATTTT.

The chain recombines TRBV27 with TRBJ2-1; weak D call: TRBD2 (6 bases). Germline V CDR1 and CDR2: MNHEY, SMNVEV (reference sequence). The V end lost 6 bases, the J end lost 6 bases, and 9 bases lay between the germline ends. There are 12 residues in the CDR3. The chain's CDR3 is CASSQAGNEQFF. The CDR3, as DNA: TGTGCCAGCAGCCAAGCGGGCAATGAGCAGTTCTTC.

The genes are TRBV2 and TRBJ1-4, with D possibly being TRBD1 (5 bases). The CDR3 sequence is 15 residues long. Germline V gives CDR1 SNHLY, CDR2 FYNNEI. The V end lost 1 base, the J end lost 5 bases, and 11 bases lay between the germline ends. CDR3 sequence reads: CASSEEGRVNEKLFF. The CDR3 DNA reads as TGTGCCAGCAGTGAAGAAGGCAGGGTGAATGAAAAACTGTTTTTT. The full variable domain, rest sourced from reference TRBV2 and TRBJ1-4, is EPEVTQTPSHQVTQMGQEVILRCVPISNHLYFYWYRQILGQKVEFLVSFYNNEISEKSEIFDDQFSVERPDGSNFTLKIRSTKLEDSAMYFCASSEEGRVNEKLFFGSGTQLSVL.

This chain joins TRBV7-9 and TRBJ1-5, with D unresolved. The V gene's germline CDR1 is SEHNR and CDR2 FQNEAQ (reference sequence). CDR3 length: 14 amino acids. Between the trimmed V and J ends, which lost 5 bases and 0 bases, there was a span of 8 bases. The CDR3 spells CASSPSHSNQPQHF. The CDR3 region has the DNA TGTGCCAGCAGCCCGAGCCATAGCAATCAGCCCCAGCATTTT.

The rearrangement links TRBV6-5 to TRBJ2-5; TRBD1 matches 7 bases. CDR1 MNHEY and CDR2 SVGAGI come from the germline V gene. This CDR3 spans 14 amino acids. V was clipped by 7 bases and J by 1 base; unmatched bases: 6. CDR3 nucleotide sequence: TGTGCCAGCACCGAACAGGGGCCCCAAGAGACCCAGTACTTC. Amino acid sequence: CASTEQGPQETQYF.

The J gene is TRBJ2-3, the V gene TRBV5-1; 8 bases agree with TRBD2. Trimming cost V 0 bases and J 0 bases; bases outside gene matches: 0. Germline CDR1 SGHRS, CDR2 YFSETQ. The CDR3 runs to 15 residues. Here the CDR3 reads CASSLVAGSTDTQYF. The DNA for the CDR3 is TGCGCCAGCAGCTTGGTAGCGGGGAGCACAGATACGCAGTATTTT.

The chain uses TRBV30 and TRBJ1-2; 7 positions match TRBD1. The V segment lost 1 base and the J segment 2 bases; nucleotides outside the gene matches: 7. The CDR3 spans 15 residues. Germline loops: CDR1 GTSNPN, CDR2 SVGIG (reference sequence). As DNA, the CDR3 is TGTGCCTGGAGTGGAAACAGGGGTTACAACTATGGCTACACCTTC. It yields the protein CAWSGNRGYNYGYTF.

This chain links TRBV5-1 with TRBJ1-1; maybe TRBD1 (6 bases). CDR3 size: 14 residues. The germline V gene encodes CDR1 SGHRS and CDR2 YFSETQ. Trimming pared 3 bases from V and 4 bases from J, leaving 13 bases between. The CDR3 reads CASSSEQGVTEAFF. The CDR3 DNA follows: TGCGCCAGCAGCTCCGAACAGGGTGTCACTGAAGCTTTCTTT.

CDR3 sequence (DNA): TGTGCCAGCAGGCTCGACAGCGCCAACTCGTCACCCCTCCACTTT. Its translation is CASRLDSANSSPLHF. This chain joins TRBV6-5 and TRBJ1-6, with D possibly being TRBD1 (5 bases). The CDR3 contains 15 residues. Germline CDR1 and CDR2: MNHEY and SVGAGI. Deletions cut 6 bases from V and 10 bases from J, with 19 bases between.

This clone was observed a single time. The rearrangement links TRBV6-5 to TRBJ2-3, with a possible D match to TRBD1 (6 bases). Germline CDR1 and CDR2: MNHEY and SVGAGI. Trimming shortened V by 2 bases and J by 5 bases, and 17 bases separated the two germline ends. The CDR3 covers 16 residues. CDR3 bases: TGTGCCAGCAGTTACGGGGGCGGTCCAAAAGGAGATACGCAGTATTTT. Amino acids: CASSYGGGPKGDTQYF.

This clone was seen more than once but under ten times. The rearrangement joins TRBV2 to TRBJ2-2, with a weak D call TRBD2 (6 bases). V lost 6 bases to trimming and J lost 1 base, with 15 bases between them. Germline V CDR1 and CDR2: SNHLY, FYNNEI. The CDR3 covers 16 residues. CDR3 sequence: CASRGPGLVNTGELFF. CDR3 DNA sequence: TGTGCCAGCAGGGGGCCGGGACTGGTGAACACCGGGGAGCTGTTTTTT.

This chain links TRBV6-6 with TRBJ2-3; possibly TRBD2 for D (5 bases). The V gene's germline CDR1 is MNHNY and CDR2 SVGAGI (reference sequence). The CDR3 has 16 residues. With 0 bases removed from V and 0 bases from J, the gap between germline ends came to 10 bases. This CDR3 is CASSYSRGTSTDTQYF. CDR3 bases: TGTGCCAGCAGTTACTCTCGGGGTACCAGCACAGATACGCAGTATTTT.

The J gene is TRBJ1-4, the V gene TRBV28; 9 bases are shared with TRBD1. This CDR3 has 16 amino acids. From germline, CDR1 is MDHEN and CDR2 SYDVKM. Unmatched junction bases numbered 7, after V lost 4 bases and J lost 4 bases. The CDR3 region is CASSSNRGHGNEKLFF. The CDR3 bases are TGTGCCAGCAGTTCCAACAGGGGGCATGGTAATGAAAAACTGTTTTTT.

This clone was found once. The gene calls are TRBV4-3 and TRBJ1-5; TRBD1 is a possible D gene (5 bases). CDR1 LGHNA and CDR2 YSLEER come from the germline V gene. V shed 0 bases and J shed 4 bases, with 10 bases lying between them. CDR3 length: 15 amino acids. CDR3 sequence reads: CASSQDGGGNQPQHF. The DNA for the CDR3 is TGCGCCAGCAGCCAAGACGGGGGGGGTAATCAGCCCCAGCATTTT.

The V gene is TRBV7-2, the J gene TRBJ1-4; 7 bases are a match to TRBD1. Germline CDR1 is SGHTA and CDR2 is FQGNSA. The CDR3 is made up of 15 amino acids. Trimming at V came to 4 bases and at J to 1 base, leaving 3 bases not matched to a gene. The CDR3 region has the DNA TGTGCCAGCAGCTCGAGGACAGGAACTAATGAAAAACTGTTTTTT. It encodes CASSSRTGTNEKLFF.

This chain links TRBV5-1 with TRBJ2-2; D call uncertain. The CDR3 has 15 amino acids. Germline values: CDR1 SGHRS, CDR2 YFSETQ. Trimming took off 0 bases at V and 6 bases at J, with 12 bases between the two ends. Here the CDR3 reads CASSLAGSWAGELFF. The CDR3 nucleotides are TGCGCCAGCAGCTTGGCCGGGTCTTGGGCCGGGGAGCTGTTTTTT.